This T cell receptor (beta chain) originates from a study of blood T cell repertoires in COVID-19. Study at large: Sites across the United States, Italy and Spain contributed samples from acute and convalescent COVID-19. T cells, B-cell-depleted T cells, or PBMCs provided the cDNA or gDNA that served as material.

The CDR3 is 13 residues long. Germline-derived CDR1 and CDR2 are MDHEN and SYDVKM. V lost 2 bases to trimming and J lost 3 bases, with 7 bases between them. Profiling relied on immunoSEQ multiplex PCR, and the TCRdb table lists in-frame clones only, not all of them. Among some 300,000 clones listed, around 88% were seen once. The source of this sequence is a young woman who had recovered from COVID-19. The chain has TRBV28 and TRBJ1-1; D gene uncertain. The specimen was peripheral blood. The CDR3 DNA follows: TGTGCCAGCAGTTTAGGCCCGCACACTGAAGCTTTCTTT. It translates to CASSLGPHTEAFF.